Each of the 16 T cell receptor beta chains below was sequenced from the same sample in a study of blood T cell repertoires in COVID-19. Only in-frame clones appear in the TCRdb table, and some are missing; sequencing was by immunoSEQ multiplex PCR. This sample carries fewer than 400,000 clones, approximately 92% of them seen once, and the ten largest clones take approximately 18%. Sequenced input: PBMCs or T cells enriched from blood (not recorded which). The receptors shown here come from a woman in her thirties who had recovered from COVID-19.

The rearrangement links TRBV9 to TRBJ1-6; D possibly corresponds to TRBD1 (6 bases). The CDR3 contains 17 residues. Germline CDR1 is SGDLS and CDR2 is YYNGEE. Deletions cut 3 bases from V and 7 bases from J, with 20 bases between. The CDR3 coding sequence is TGTGCCAGCAGCGCCGACTACAGGGAAACTTCCAATTCACCCCTCCACTTT. Residues: CASSADYRETSNSPLHF.

The gene calls are TRBV4-3 and TRBJ2-6; 8 bases fit TRBD1. The V gene end was trimmed by 2 bases and the J gene end by 4 bases; junction bases not matched to a gene: 4. This CDR3 is 16 amino acids long. From germline, CDR1 is LGHNA and CDR2 YSLEER. CDR3 in amino acids: CASSQQTGAGANVLTF. The CDR3 DNA reads as TGCGCCAGCAGCCAACAGACAGGGGCGGGGGCCAACGTCCTGACTTTC.

The rearrangement joins TRBV4-1 to TRBJ2-7, with 7 bases identical to TRBD2. CDR3 length equals 18 residues. V lost 2 bases and J lost 0; bases outside the gene matches: 13. CDR1 and CDR2 from the germline V gene are MGHRA and YSYEKL. The CDR3, as DNA: TGCGCCAGCAGCCAATCTGCGGGGGTAGCGTCCCCCTCCTACGAGCAGTACTTC. It translates to CASSQSAGVASPSYEQYF.

This chain connects TRBV7-2 to TRBJ1-1; D not certain. Germline lookup yields CDR1 SGHTA and CDR2 FQGNSA. The CDR3 runs 11 residues. The germline V and J ends were trimmed by 1 base and 10 bases, with 7 bases remaining between them. The CDR3 protein is CASSLGPVAFF. In DNA form, the CDR3 reads TGTGCCAGCAGCTTAGGCCCGGTAGCTTTCTTT.

The V and J genes are TRBV5-1 and TRBJ2-3; TRBD1 is a possible D gene (5 bases). Looked up from germline, CDR1 is SGHRS and CDR2 is YFSETQ. With 6 bases removed from V and 8 bases from J, the gap between germline ends came to 13 bases. The CDR3 has 12 residues. CDR3 bases: TGCGCCAGCAACCTGTGGGGCGGTACGCAGTATTTT. Its protein is CASNLWGGTQYF.

This chain joins TRBV7-8 and TRBJ1-2; D gene ambiguous. The length of the CDR3 is 14 residues. Germline CDR1 SGHVS, CDR2 FQNEAQ. The ends were cut back, 1 base at V and 2 bases at J, with 8 bases in the middle. The CDR3 here is CASSLGQQNYGYTF. DNA of the CDR3: TGTGCCAGCAGCTTAGGTCAACAAAACTATGGCTACACCTTC.

This chain links TRBV19 with TRBJ2-7, with 12 bases matching TRBD2. V dropped 3 bases and J dropped 2; count of bases not matched to a gene: 8. This CDR3 spans 17 amino acids. Germline V gives CDR1 LNHDA, CDR2 SQIVND (reference sequence). CDR3 in amino acids: CASSMSRTSGVPYEQYF. Here the CDR3 DNA reads TGTGCCAGTAGTATGAGCAGGACTAGCGGGGTGCCCTACGAGCAGTACTTC.

This chain links TRBV7-9 with TRBJ2-5; D might be TRBD1 (6 bases). Germline values: CDR1 SEHNR, CDR2 FQNEAQ (reference sequence). The germline V and J ends were trimmed by 1 base and 5 bases, with 14 bases remaining between them. The CDR3 extends over 15 amino acids. The CDR3 here is CASSLDLWGRETQYF. For the CDR3, the DNA is TGTGCCAGCAGCTTAGATCTTTGGGGGCGGGAGACCCAGTACTTC.

This clone was counted a single time. The chain couples TRBV13 to TRBJ2-3, with TRBD2 matching 13 bases. The ends lost 4 bases at V and 6 bases at J; junction bases unmatched: 4. Looked up from germline, CDR1 is PRHDT and CDR2 is FYEKMQ (reference sequence). The CDR3 runs to 15 residues. This chain's CDR3 is CASSSPTSGGDTQYF. The DNA of the CDR3 is TGTGCCAGCAGCTCACCGACTAGCGGGGGGGATACGCAGTATTTT.

The chain recombines TRBV5-1 with TRBJ1-1, with 7 bases fitting TRBD1. CDR1 and CDR2 from the germline V gene are SGHRS and YFSETQ. Germline trimming cut 4 bases from V and 5 bases from J; bases unmatched to any gene: 2. This CDR3 has 12 residues. The CDR3 here is CASSLTGTEAFF. The CDR3 DNA reads as TGCGCCAGCAGCCTGACAGGGACTGAAGCTTTCTTT. Filled out from reference TRBV5-1 and TRBJ1-1, the complete variable domain reads KAGVTQTPRYLIKTRGQQVTLSCSPISGHRSVSWYQQTPGQGLQFLFEYFSETQRNKGNFPGRFSGRQFSNSRSEMNVSTLELGDSALYLCASSLTGTEAFFGQGTRLTVV.

V and J are TRBV5-1 and TRBJ2-5, with TRBD1 matching over 8 bases. Unmatched junction bases numbered 2, after V lost 0 bases and J lost 4 bases. The V gene's germline CDR1 is SGHRS and CDR2 YFSETQ. The CDR3 sequence is 14 residues long. The CDR3 sequence: CASSLGQGAETQYF. CDR3 nucleotide sequence: TGCGCCAGCAGCTTGGGGCAGGGGGCAGAGACCCAGTACTTC.

V usage is TRBV28 and J usage is TRBJ2-4, with D possibly matching TRBD1 (5 bases). In germline, CDR1 is MDHEN, CDR2 SYDVKM. The CDR3 totals 14 residues. With 3 bases removed from V and 3 bases from J, the gap between germline ends came to 9 bases. Here the CDR3 DNA reads TGTGCCAGCAGTTTGCTAAGGGGCAAAAACATTCAGTACTTC. It encodes CASSLLRGKNIQYF.

This chain connects TRBV3-1 (or the pseudogene TRBV3-2) to TRBJ2-1; D perhaps matches TRBD1 (5 bases). The CDR3 runs to 15 residues. Between the trimmed V and J ends, which lost 1 base and 5 bases, there was a span of 12 bases. Germline CDR1 and CDR2: LGHDT and YNNKEL (reference sequence). CDR3 region: CASSQARQTNNEQFF. CDR3 bases: TGTGCCAGCAGCCAAGCGCGACAGACCAACAATGAGCAGTTCTTC.

The V gene is TRBV28, the J gene TRBJ1-1; a weak D match, TRBD1 (5 bases). This CDR3 spans 13 amino acids. Germline V lookup: CDR1 MDHEN, CDR2 SYDVKM. Trimming removed 9 bases at V and 8 bases at J, with 19 bases between. The CDR3 DNA reads TGTGCCAGTCGATTCCGGGAGCGGGGGGAAGCTTTCTTT. Amino acids: CASRFRERGEAFF.

The chain employs TRBV7-2 and TRBJ1-4; the D gene is possibly TRBD1 (5 bases). This CDR3 spans 15 amino acids. V shed 4 bases and J shed 2 bases, with 11 bases lying between them. CDR1 and CDR2 from the germline V gene are SGHTA and FQGNSA. CDR3 nucleotide sequence: TGTGCCAGCAGCTCCCTCGGGGGTACTAATGAAAAACTGTTTTTT. It encodes CASSSLGGTNEKLFF.

The chain joins TRBV7-2 to TRBJ2-7; 16 nucleotides align to TRBD2. Losses at the gene ends were 4 bases for V and 3 bases for J; bases not matched to a gene: 3. Per the germline V gene, CDR1 is SGHTA and CDR2 is FQGNSA. The CDR3 runs 16 residues. CDR3 DNA: TGTGCCAGCAGCTCGGGACTAGCGGGAGGGCGCTACGAGCAGTACTTC. This gives the protein CASSSGLAGGRYEQYF.